A selection of T cell receptor beta chains follows, all from one sample in a study of T cell responses to AZD1222 COVID-19 vaccine. Profiled with immunoSEQ multiplex PCR; TCRdb holds only in-frame clones, not every one. The sample records about 200,000 clones, about 93% being singletons. The sample here was peripheral blood, taken on day 0 of MenACWY control vaccination. The receptors originated from an adult in good health. The CDR3 runs from the conserved cysteine through the conserved F or W. A D gene is named only where the DNA matches it firmly. Part of the rows lack a size; the others show once, few, many or a class for expanded clones.

cdr3_aa: CASSLALGQGSRSPLHF
cdr3_nt: TGTGCCAGCAGCTTAGCGCTGGGACAGGGTTCTCGTTCACCCCTCCACTTT
v_call: TRBV7-9
j_call: TRBJ1-6
clone_size: once
d_call: TRBD1

cdr3_aa: CASSQELRGEQYF
cdr3_nt: TGCGCCAGCAGCCAAGAGTTAAGGGGCGAGCAGTACTTC
v_call: TRBV4-3
j_call: TRBJ2-7
clone_size: once
d_call: NA

cdr3_aa: CASSLWDRTTEAFF
cdr3_nt: TGCGCCAGCAGCCTCTGGGACAGGACCACTGAAGCTTTCTTT
v_call: TRBV5-1
j_call: TRBJ1-1
clone_size: NA
d_call: TRBD1

cdr3_aa: CASSPQGVRGNQPQHF
cdr3_nt: TGTGCCAGCAGCCCACAGGGGGTGAGGGGCAATCAGCCCCAGCATTTT
v_call: TRBV7-2
j_call: TRBJ1-5
clone_size: NA
d_call: TRBD1

cdr3_aa: CASSYGLAPRYEQFF
cdr3_nt: TGTGCCAGCAGTTACGGACTAGCCCCCCGCTATGAGCAGTTCTTC
v_call: TRBV6-2/TRBV6-3
j_call: TRBJ2-1
clone_size: NA
d_call: TRBD2

cdr3_aa: CASSPSGGDSNYGYTF
cdr3_nt: TGTGCCAGCAGCCCAAGTGGGGGAGACTCTAACTATGGCTACACCTTC
v_call: TRBV9
j_call: TRBJ1-2
clone_size: NA
d_call: NA

cdr3_aa: CASHLGVQETQYF
cdr3_nt: TGTGCCAGCCACCTGGGAGTCCAAGAGACCCAGTACTTC
v_call: TRBV2
j_call: TRBJ2-5
clone_size: NA
d_call: NA

cdr3_aa: CASSSAVPSPLHF
cdr3_nt: TGTGCCAGCAGCTCAGCAGTCCCGTCACCCCTCCACTTT
v_call: TRBV7-9
j_call: TRBJ1-6
clone_size: NA
d_call: NA

cdr3_aa: CASSSGTGRNIQYF
cdr3_nt: TGTGCCAGCAGTTCCGGGACAGGGAGAAACATTCAGTACTTC
v_call: TRBV27
j_call: TRBJ2-4
clone_size: NA
d_call: TRBD1

cdr3_aa: CASSLEPDARGEKLFF
cdr3_nt: TGCGCCAGCAGCTTGGAGCCGGACGCCAGAGGTGAAAAACTGTTTTTT
v_call: TRBV5-1
j_call: TRBJ1-4
clone_size: NA
d_call: NA

cdr3_aa: CASSFDRAATNEKLFF
cdr3_nt: TGCGCCAGCAGTTTCGACAGGGCCGCGACTAATGAAAAACTGTTTTTT
v_call: TRBV5-1
j_call: TRBJ1-4
clone_size: NA
d_call: TRBD1

cdr3_aa: CASRERGRSGELFF
cdr3_nt: TGCGCCAGCAGGGAGCGGGGGCGTAGCGGGGAGCTGTTTTTT
v_call: TRBV10-2
j_call: TRBJ2-2
clone_size: NA
d_call: TRBD2

cdr3_aa: CASRTGIAGELFF
cdr3_nt: TGTGCCAGCAGGACGGGAATCGCCGGGGAGCTGTTTTTT
v_call: TRBV7-9
j_call: TRBJ2-2
clone_size: NA
d_call: NA

cdr3_aa: CASSKGRGQGNQPQHF
cdr3_nt: TGTGCCAGCAGCAAAGGACGGGGACAGGGAAATCAGCCCCAGCATTTT
v_call: TRBV21-1
j_call: TRBJ1-5
clone_size: NA
d_call: NA

cdr3_aa: CASSGTDRSNRSNQPQHF
cdr3_nt: TGTGCCAGCAGCGGGACCGATCGATCCAATAGGAGCAATCAGCCCCAGCATTTT
v_call: TRBV7-7
j_call: TRBJ1-5
clone_size: NA
d_call: NA

cdr3_aa: CASSPGQGAGGYTF
cdr3_nt: TGTGCCAGCAGCCCCGGACAGGGGGCTGGGGGCTACACCTTC
v_call: TRBV3-1/TRBV3-2
j_call: TRBJ1-2
clone_size: NA
d_call: TRBD1

cdr3_aa: CASSLAIQGGSTEAFF
cdr3_nt: TGTGCCAGCAGCTTGGCCATCCAGGGCGGGAGCACTGAAGCTTTCTTT
v_call: TRBV5-4
j_call: TRBJ1-1
clone_size: NA
d_call: NA

cdr3_aa: CASSFPNSRGGGNTIYF
cdr3_nt: TGTGCCAGCAGTTTCCCGAATTCACGGGGGGGAGGAAACACCATATATTTT
v_call: TRBV25-1
j_call: TRBJ1-3
clone_size: NA
d_call: NA

cdr3_aa: CASKAGGGDIQYF
cdr3_nt: TGTGCCAGCAAGGCGGGGGGTGGGGACATTCAGTACTTC
v_call: TRBV7-2
j_call: TRBJ2-4
clone_size: once
d_call: TRBD2

cdr3_aa: CASMPGQEFLYGYTF
cdr3_nt: TGTGCCAGCATGCCGGGACAGGAATTCCTATATGGCTACACCTTC
v_call: TRBV28
j_call: TRBJ1-2
clone_size: NA
d_call: TRBD1

cdr3_aa: CASSRASTPLHF
cdr3_nt: TGTGCCAGCAGCCGGGCCAGTACACCCCTCCACTTT
v_call: TRBV3-1/TRBV3-2
j_call: TRBJ1-6
clone_size: once
d_call: NA

cdr3_aa: CASSLVQGDYGYTF
cdr3_nt: TGTGCCAGCAGCTTAGTGCAGGGGGACTATGGCTACACCTTC
v_call: TRBV7-2
j_call: TRBJ1-2
clone_size: NA
d_call: TRBD1